What follows are 8 T cell receptor beta chains derived from one specimen sequenced in a study of response to subunit inactivated influenza vaccine. TCRdb processed the RT-PCR reads anew with MiXCR; each CDR3 protein has one entry. The sample contains about 540,000 distinct CDR3 sequences, 20% to 25% of which appear only once. These data are also associated with another study on T cells expressing NK-cell markers. That work adds: UMI-tagged 5'RACE template switching yielded the TCR beta cDNA.

The material was CD4+ T cells sorted from PBMCs, obtained roughly 12 days after vaccination. These receptor sequences come from a man in his fifties or sixties who received an inactivated influenza vaccine.

This clonotype appeared a few times. The V gene is TRBV15, the J gene TRBJ2-3; D is unclear. Germline V gene sequence: CDR1 LNHNV, CDR2 YYDKDF (reference sequence). With 2 bases removed from V and 6 bases from J, the gap between germline ends came to 18 bases. The CDR3 extends over 16 amino acids. In DNA form, the CDR3 reads TGTGCCACCAGCAGAACCCCCACGAGCTTGGGTGATACGCAGTATTTT. Amino acid sequence: CATSRTPTSLGDTQYF.

There are a few counts of this clonotype. The chain carries TRBV4-2 and TRBJ2-7; D call uncertain. The CDR3 is 15 residues long. Germline values: CDR1 LGHNA, CDR2 YNFKEQ. The V gene lost 0 bases and the J gene lost 6 bases, with 15 bases spanning the gap. CDR3 protein: CASSQDLERTSEQYF. The CDR3 bases are TGTGCCAGCAGCCAAGATCTGGAGAGAACCAGCGAGCAGTACTTC.

J is TRBJ2-3 and V is TRBV6-2 or TRBV6-3; 10 bases agree with TRBD2. Germline V gene data show CDR1 as MNHEY and CDR2 as SVGEGT. V trimming: 9 bases; J trimming: 0 bases; junction bases outside the gene matches: 15. The CDR3 is 18 residues long. Here the CDR3 DNA reads TGTGCCAGTGAAGCCCCCAGCGGGAGGGCCCGTAGCACAGATACGCAGTATTTT. It codes for CASEAPSGRARSTDTQYF.

The rearrangement uses TRBV6-5 and TRBJ2-1; D is unresolved. The V and J ends lost 0 bases and 15 bases respectively, with 12 bases between them. Germline CDR1 is MNHEY and CDR2 is SVGAGI. There are 12 residues in the CDR3. The CDR3 bases are TGTGCCAGCAGTTACTCCGGCGGATTTCCGTTCTTC. This gives the protein CASSYSGGFPFF.

This clonotype is a singleton in its sample. The chain carries TRBV9 and TRBJ2-1; 9 bases are shared with TRBD1. CDR3 length: 14 residues. V lost 4 bases to trimming and J lost 9 bases; unmatched junction nucleotides: 8. Looked up from germline, CDR1 is SGDLS and CDR2 is YYNGEE. The CDR3 sequence is CASSNRGRVGEQFF. The CDR3 region has the DNA TGTGCCAGCAGCAACAGGGGGCGGGTCGGTGAGCAGTTCTTC. The full variable domain, rest sourced from reference TRBV9 and TRBJ2-1, is DSGVTQTPKHLITATGQRVTLRCSPRSGDLSVYWYQQSLDQGLQFLIQYYNGEERAKGNILERFSAQQFPDLHSELNLSSLELGDSALYFCASSNRGRVGEQFFGPGTRLTVL.

In its sample, this clonotype was seen a few times. This rearrangement joins TRBV4-2 to TRBJ2-5; 15 bases map to TRBD2. Germline CDR1 LGHNA, CDR2 YNFKEQ. The CDR3 spans 17 residues. V lost 1 base to trimming and J lost 5 bases; unmatched junction nucleotides: 5. The CDR3 region is CASSQGTSGGAYETQYF. CDR3 DNA: TGTGCCAGCAGCCAAGGGACTAGCGGGGGGGCCTATGAGACCCAGTACTTC.

V gene TRBV6-6 combines with J gene TRBJ2-5; D is perhaps TRBD2 (5 bases). This CDR3 is built from 13 residues. The germline V gene has CDR1 MNHNY and CDR2 SVGAGI (reference sequence). V was pared by 7 bases and J by 2 bases, with 11 bases between. This CDR3 reads CASNGWEQETQYF. The CDR3 DNA sequence: TGTGCCAGCAATGGGTGGGAGCAAGAGACCCAGTACTTC.

This rearrangement joins TRBV30 to TRBJ2-5, with TRBD1 identical over 7 bases. Losses at the gene ends were 2 bases for V and 0 bases for J; bases not matched to a gene: 6. Germline V gives CDR1 GTSNPN, CDR2 SVGIG (reference sequence). This CDR3 has 15 residues. Written as DNA, the CDR3 is TGTGCCTGGAGTATGGGACAGAGTTACCAAGAGACCCAGTACTTC. It translates to CAWSMGQSYQETQYF.